The 25 T cell receptor beta chains given below trace back to one sample, sequenced in a study of blood T cell repertoires in COVID-19. Repertoires were generated with immunoSEQ multiplex PCR, while TCRdb's copy carries only in-frame clones and drops some. The data contain 400,000 to 550,000 clones, about 85% of them seen just once; the ten biggest clones take up nearly 2%. The sequenced material came from PBMCs or T cells enriched from blood (not recorded which). The receptors shown here come from a woman under 30 with acute COVID-19.

The chain employs TRBV6-5 and TRBJ1-2, with 7 nucleotides matching TRBD1. The CDR3 has 16 amino acids. Germline trimming cut 2 bases from V and 0 bases from J; bases unmatched to any gene: 6. Germline-derived CDR1 and CDR2 are MNHEY and SVGAGI. In DNA form, the CDR3 reads TGTGCCAGCAGTTACGGGGGGACAGTCACTAACTATGGCTACACCTTC. This sequence encodes CASSYGGTVTNYGYTF.

The chain recombines TRBV24-1 with TRBJ2-5; 9 nucleotides line up with TRBD1. Losses at the gene ends were 8 bases for V and 1 base for J; bases not matched to a gene: 16. CDR3 length: 18 amino acids. Germline values: CDR1 KGHDR, CDR2 SFDVKD. CDR3 nucleotides: TGTGCCACCAACCCCTATGGGGGACAGGGCGAACTCCAAGAGACCCAGTACTTC. Encoded protein: CATNPYGGQGELQETQYF.

The chain combines TRBV29-1 with TRBJ1-2; TRBD1 aligns across 7 bases. The trim removed 3 bases at V and 9 bases at J, leaving 13 bases unmatched. The germline V gene has CDR1 SQVTM and CDR2 ANQGSEA. This CDR3 region has 14 residues. The CDR3: CSVEVLSGGLRYTF. In DNA form, the CDR3 reads TGCAGCGTTGAGGTTTTGTCAGGGGGGCTGCGCTACACCTTC.

The CDR3 loop reads CASSEAQGRGTDTQYF. For the CDR3, the DNA is TGTGCCAGCAGTGAAGCACAGGGTCGGGGCACAGATACGCAGTATTTT. The V call is TRBV2, the J call TRBJ2-3, with D perhaps TRBD1 (6 bases). This CDR3 spans 16 amino acids. Germline CDR1 SNHLY, CDR2 FYNNEI. V shed 0 bases and J shed 1 base, with 11 bases lying between them.

This chain links TRBV5-1 with TRBJ2-1; perhaps TRBD2 as D (5 bases). The CDR3 runs 14 residues. V lost 4 bases to trimming and J lost 8 bases, with 16 bases between them. Germline CDR1 reads SGHRS; CDR2 reads YFSETQ. CDR3 nucleotides: TGCGCCAGCAGCCCTCGATCAGCACTAGATGAGCAGTTCTTC. Translated: CASSPRSALDEQFF. The full variable domain, completed using reference TRBV5-1 and TRBJ2-1, is KAGVTQTPRYLIKTRGQQVTLSCSPISGHRSVSWYQQTPGQGLQFLFEYFSETQRNKGNFPGRFSGRQFSNSRSEMNVSTLELGDSALYLCASSPRSALDEQFFGPGTRLTVL.

The chain is built from TRBV11-3 and TRBJ1-1; the match to TRBD1 covers 7 bases. CDR1 SGHNT and CDR2 YENEEA come from the germline V gene. The CDR3 spans 13 residues. V lost 5 bases and J lost 11; bases outside the gene matches: 11. The CDR3 protein is CASSPRQGVRAFF. The CDR3 region has the DNA TGTGCCAGCAGCCCGAGACAGGGCGTGCGCGCTTTCTTT.

The gene calls are TRBV27 and TRBJ1-1; no clear D gene. Trimming pared 1 base from V and 3 bases from J, leaving 9 bases between. Germline V gene sequence: CDR1 MNHEY, CDR2 SMNVEV (reference sequence). CDR3 length: 14 amino acids. CDR3 sequence (DNA): TGTGCCAGCAGTTTATTAAGACAACACACTGAAGCTTTCTTT. Protein product: CASSLLRQHTEAFF.

This clone showed up just once. The V and J genes are TRBV5-4 and TRBJ2-7; D may be TRBD2 (5 bases). Between the trimmed V and J ends, which lost 4 bases and 4 bases, there was a span of 18 bases. The CDR3 length is 15 residues. Germline loops: CDR1 SGHNT, CDR2 YYREEE (reference sequence). The CDR3 loop is CASSAGGLGSYEQYF. The CDR3, as DNA: TGTGCCAGCAGCGCAGGAGGATTAGGCTCTTACGAGCAGTACTTC.

The V and J genes are TRBV7-9 and TRBJ2-5; D might be TRBD1 (6 bases). CDR1 is SEHNR, CDR2 FQNEAQ, per germline (reference sequence). The CDR3 runs 12 residues. V was trimmed by 4 bases and J by 5 bases, leaving 8 bases between them. CDR3: CASSSGVETQYF. DNA for the CDR3: TGTGCCAGCAGCTCAGGGGTGGAGACCCAGTACTTC.

This clone was seen just once. The chain links TRBV7-9 to TRBJ1-1, with D unclear. Trimming removed 5 bases at V and 6 bases at J, with 10 bases between. CDR1 SEHNR and CDR2 FQNEAQ come from the germline V gene (reference sequence). CDR3 length equals 12 residues. The CDR3 coding sequence is TGTGCCAGCAGCCCCCTCGTTTCTGAAGCTTTCTTT. Its protein product is CASSPLVSEAFF.

The gene calls are TRBV27 and TRBJ1-4; possible D gene TRBD1, 5 bases. The CDR3 sequence is 14 residues long. Germline-derived CDR1 and CDR2 are MNHEY and SMNVEV (reference sequence). The V end lost 5 bases, the J end lost 5 bases, and 12 bases lay between the germline ends. The CDR3 DNA sequence: TGTGCCAGCAGTCATCGGGGGATCAATGAAAAACTGTTTTTT. It translates to CASSHRGINEKLFF.

This chain links TRBV29-1 with TRBJ2-1; tentative D call: TRBD1 (7 bases). The CDR3 is made up of 13 amino acids. The V end was cut by 3 bases, the J end by 7 bases, with 13 bases between. Germline CDR1 and CDR2: SQVTM and ANQGSEA. Here the CDR3 reads CSVDGGQTNEQFF. DNA of the CDR3: TGCAGCGTTGACGGGGGACAGACTAATGAGCAGTTCTTC.

The chain uses TRBV19 and TRBJ2-7; 10 bases match TRBD1. This CDR3 region has 15 residues. J gave up 1 base and V 5 bases, and 5 bases lay outside the gene matches. Germline CDR1 reads LNHDA; CDR2 reads SQIVND (reference sequence). CDR3 nucleotides: TGTGCCAGTAGTCCAGGGACAGGGGTTTCCTACGAGCAGTACTTC. Its translation is CASSPGTGVSYEQYF.

This clone occurred a few times. The chain couples TRBV18 to TRBJ1-6, with 11 bases fitting TRBD1. The CDR3 has 17 residues. The J segment lost 9 bases and the V segment lost 3 bases, leaving 10 bases of the junction unmatched. CDR1 is KGHSH, CDR2 LQKENI, per germline. CDR3: CASSPNDPGQGGSPLHF. CDR3 DNA: TGTGCCAGCTCACCGAACGACCCGGGACAGGGGGGTTCACCCCTCCACTTT. The full variable domain, its missing parts supplied by reference TRBV18 and TRBJ1-6, is NAGVMQNPRHLVRRRGQEARLRCSPMKGHSHVYWYRQLPEEGLKFMVYLQKENIIDESGMPKERFSAEFPKEGPSILRIQQVVRGDSAAYFCASSPNDPGQGGSPLHFGNGTRLTVT.

This clone was seen just once. The V gene is TRBV6-5, the J gene TRBJ2-6, with a weak D call TRBD2 (5 bases). The V and J ends lost 6 bases and 2 bases respectively, with 11 bases between them. The CDR3 totals 15 residues. Per the germline V gene, CDR1 is MNHEY and CDR2 is SVGAGI. Here the CDR3 DNA reads TGTGCCAGCAGAGTGAGCGGCGCTGGGGCCAACGTCCTGACTTTC. This translates into CASRVSGAGANVLTF.

The CDR3 sequence is CASSSSIRLGQHPYGYTF. DNA for the CDR3: TGTGCCAGCAGCTCCAGTATCCGTTTGGGACAGCACCCCTATGGCTACACCTTC. The chain recombines TRBV9 with TRBJ1-2; 7 nucleotides line up with TRBD1. In germline, CDR1 is SGDLS, CDR2 YYNGEE. Trimming took 4 bases from V and 4 from J; bases not matched to a gene: 19. This CDR3 contains 18 residues.

The rearrangement links TRBV29-1 to TRBJ2-5; tentative D call: TRBD1 (5 bases). The CDR3 loop spans 15 amino acids. Per germline, CDR1 SQVTM and CDR2 ANQGSEA. V was cut by 5 bases and J by 2 bases, with 18 bases left in between. CDR3 protein: CSVSPRSTVQETQYF. The DNA of the CDR3 is TGCAGCGTTTCACCCCGATCGACAGTTCAAGAGACCCAGTACTTC.

J is TRBJ1-1 and V is TRBV6-5; no clear D. Germline V gene data show CDR1 as MNHEY and CDR2 as SVGAGI. The CDR3 contains 14 residues. V lost 0 bases and J 5 bases, leaving 10 bases between the germline ends. CDR3 in DNA: TGTGCCAGCAGTTACTCGGCGGGGTATACTGAAGCTTTCTTT. Encoded protein: CASSYSAGYTEAFF.

J is TRBJ1-1 and V is TRBV18, with D unresolved. The ends were cut back, 0 bases at V and 10 bases at J, with 12 bases in the middle. Germline CDR1 and CDR2: KGHSH and LQKENI. This CDR3 region has 13 residues. The CDR3 bases are TGTGCCAGCTCACCACCGTCGAGGAAAGGAGCTTTCTTT. Its protein product is CASSPPSRKGAFF.

This chain uses TRBV19 with TRBJ2-6; D possibly corresponds to TRBD1 (5 bases). The CDR3 consists of 15 residues. V was trimmed by 7 bases and J by 0 bases, leaving 10 bases between them. Germline V gene data show CDR1 as LNHDA and CDR2 as SQIVND (reference sequence). The DNA for the CDR3 is TGTGCCAGTATTTCCCAGGGCTCTGGGGCCAACGTCCTGACTTTC. This encodes CASISQGSGANVLTF. The variable domain in full, with the rest retrieved from reference TRBV19 and TRBJ2-6, is DGGITQSPKYLFRKEGQNVTLSCEQNLNHDAMYWYRQDPGQGLRLIYYSQIVNDFQKGDIAEGYSVSREKKESFPLTVTSAQKNPTAFYLCASISQGSGANVLTFGAGSRLTVL.

CDR3 nucleotide sequence: TGTGCCACCAGGCAGGGCAATGAGCAGTTCTTC. Translating it yields CATRQGNEQFF. This chain connects TRBV24-1 to TRBJ2-1; D may be TRBD1 (5 bases). This CDR3 has 11 amino acids. Trimming pared 7 bases from V and 6 bases from J, leaving 6 bases between. Germline-derived CDR1 and CDR2 are KGHDR and SFDVKD.

This clone appeared once. The gene calls are TRBV19 and TRBJ1-4, with D tentatively TRBD1 (6 bases). This CDR3 has 15 residues. Germline V gives CDR1 LNHDA, CDR2 SQIVND (reference sequence). V was pared by 2 bases and J by 4 bases, with 11 bases between. CDR3 coding DNA: TGTGCCAGTAGTATATCAGGACAGAGTAATGAAAAACTGTTTTTT. It yields the protein CASSISGQSNEKLFF.

The V gene is TRBV7-8, the J gene TRBJ2-3; D is possibly TRBD2 (5 bases). The CDR3 has 14 residues. Germline CDR1 SGHVS, CDR2 FQNEAQ. Trimming shortened V by 2 bases and J by 4 bases, and 10 bases separated the two germline ends. The CDR3 DNA reads as TGTGCCAGCAGCTTATATCTAGCATCAGATACGCAGTATTTT. It codes for CASSLYLASDTQYF.

The J gene is TRBJ1-2, the V gene TRBV2; TRBD1 might be the D (5 bases). Germline-derived CDR1 and CDR2 are SNHLY and FYNNEI. CDR3 length: 12 residues. The ends were cut back, 6 bases at V and 6 bases at J, with 11 bases in the middle. The CDR3 protein is CASRLTEDGYTF. The CDR3 nucleotides read TGTGCCAGCAGGTTGACAGAGGATGGCTACACCTTC.

The sample holds many counts of this clone. This chain links TRBV12-5 with TRBJ1-1; D remains unclear. CDR1 is LGHNT, CDR2 FRNRAP, per germline. Trimming stripped 1 base from V and 1 base from J, with 4 bases between. The CDR3 runs to 13 residues. The CDR3 DNA is TGTGCTAGTGGTTTGGGACAGAACACTGAAGCTTTCTTT. Its translation is CASGLGQNTEAFF. The whole variable domain, remainder taken from reference TRBV12-5 and TRBJ1-1, is DARVTQTPRHKVTEMGQEVTMRCQPILGHNTVFWYRQTMMQGLELLAYFRNRAPLDDSGMPKDRFSAEMPDATLATLKIQPSEPRDSAVYFCASGLGQNTEAFFGQGTRLTVV.